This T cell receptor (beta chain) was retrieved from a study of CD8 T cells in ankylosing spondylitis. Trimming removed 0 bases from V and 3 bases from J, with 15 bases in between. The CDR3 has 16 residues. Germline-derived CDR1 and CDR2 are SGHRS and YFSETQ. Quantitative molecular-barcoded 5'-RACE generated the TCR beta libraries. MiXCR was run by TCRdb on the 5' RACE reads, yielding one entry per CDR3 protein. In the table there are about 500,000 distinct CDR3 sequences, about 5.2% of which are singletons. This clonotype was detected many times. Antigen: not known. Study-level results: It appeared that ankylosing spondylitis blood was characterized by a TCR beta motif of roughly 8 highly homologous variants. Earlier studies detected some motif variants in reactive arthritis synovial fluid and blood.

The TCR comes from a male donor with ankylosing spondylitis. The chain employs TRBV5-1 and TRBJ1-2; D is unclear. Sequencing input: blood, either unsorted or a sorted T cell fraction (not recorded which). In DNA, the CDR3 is TGCGCCAGCAGCTTGGCCATCGGAGGGCCAGACTATGGCTACACCTTC. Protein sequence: CASSLAIGGPDYGYTF.